These 22 T cell receptor beta chains share one sample of origin, sequenced in a study of blood T cells in healthy people across ages. With a J-beta primer mix and a sample-barcoded 5' primer, a second PCR ran 7 to 11 cycles. Each CDR3 protein gets one entry after TCRdb re-called the 5' RACE reads with MiXCR. The profile shows some 760,000 distinct CDR3 sequences, around a quarter of them singletons. The same sample was also studied in work on T cells of mothers and their children.

Sequenced: blood. These receptors came from a boy between 10 and 17 years old in good health.

This clonotype turned up a few times. V usage is TRBV6-6 and J usage is TRBJ2-4; 7 bases match TRBD2. CDR3 length: 14 residues. Germline assignment: CDR1 MNHNY and CDR2 SVGAGI (reference sequence). V lost 0 bases to trimming and J lost 6 bases; unmatched junction nucleotides: 2. CDR3 in amino acids: CASSYSSGGNIQYF. For the CDR3, the DNA is TGTGCCAGCAGTTACTCCTCGGGAGGAAACATTCAGTACTTC.

This clonotype turned up a few times. The chain uses TRBV3-1 and TRBJ2-7, with D possibly matching TRBD2 (5 bases). Germline-derived CDR1 and CDR2 are LGHDT and YNNKEL (reference sequence). The CDR3 covers 15 residues. V lost 1 base to trimming and J lost 5 bases, with 15 bases between them. The DNA of the CDR3 is TGTGCCAGCAGCCAAGTTAGCGCTAATTTCGACGAGCAGTACTTC. Translating gives CASSQVSANFDEQYF.

This clonotype occurred a few times. The genes are TRBV27 and TRBJ1-1, with D tentatively TRBD1 (5 bases). Germline-derived CDR1 and CDR2 are MNHEY and SMNVEV (reference sequence). Between the trimmed V and J ends, which lost 7 bases and 3 bases, there was a span of 15 bases. There are 14 residues in the CDR3. The CDR3: CASIGWGIDTEAFF. The DNA for the CDR3 is TGTGCCAGCATAGGGTGGGGGATTGACACTGAAGCTTTCTTT.

In its sample, this clonotype was seen a few times. The chain carries TRBV9 and TRBJ2-3; the match to TRBD2 covers 8 bases. This CDR3 has 18 residues. Germline V gene data show CDR1 as SGDLS and CDR2 as YYNGEE. Trimming cost V 4 bases and J 2 bases; bases outside gene matches: 15. The CDR3 region has the DNA TGTGCCAGCAGCCCACCCGGGGGAGCGGGGGCCTACACAGATACGCAGTATTTT. Its protein product is CASSPPGGAGAYTDTQYF.

V and J are TRBV2 and TRBJ2-7, with TRBD2 matching over 11 bases. The CDR3 totals 17 residues. V was pared by 5 bases and J by 9 bases, with 18 bases of the junction left unmatched. Per the germline V gene, CDR1 is SNHLY and CDR2 is FYNNEI. The chain's CDR3 is CASSTQPTGLADIGQYF. The CDR3 DNA reads TGTGCCAGCAGTACACAGCCTACGGGACTAGCGGATATCGGGCAGTACTTC.

This rearrangement joins TRBV10-2 to TRBJ2-4, with 7 bases lining up with TRBD1. The V and J ends lost 9 bases and 1 base, in that order; junction bases with no gene match: 9. This CDR3 comprises 15 residues. Per the germline V gene, CDR1 is WSHSY and CDR2 is SAAADI. In DNA, the CDR3 is TGCGCCAGTAAAACAGGGGATGACGCCAAAAACATTCAGTACTTC. Its protein is CASKTGDDAKNIQYF.

This clonotype occurred a few times. This chain joins TRBV10-1 and TRBJ2-5, with D maybe TRBD2 (7 bases). This CDR3 contains 15 residues. With 10 bases removed from V and 4 bases from J, the gap between germline ends came to 22 bases. The germline V gene has CDR1 WNHNN and CDR2 SYGVQD (reference sequence). Here the CDR3 reads CAIGRGTTLIETQYF. CDR3 nucleotides: TGCGCCATTGGGAGGGGGACAACCCTTATAGAGACCCAGTACTTC.

This clonotype has only a few counts. The V call is TRBV27, the J call TRBJ1-2, with 9 bases lining up with TRBD1. CDR1 is MNHEY and CDR2 is SMNVEV in the germline V gene (reference sequence). The CDR3 consists of 15 residues. Trimming at V came to 2 bases and at J to 5 bases, leaving 6 bases not matched to a gene. This CDR3 is CASSLVGTGTYGYTF. CDR3 sequence (DNA): TGTGCCAGCAGTTTAGTAGGGACAGGGACGTATGGCTACACCTTC.

This clonotype has a handful of counts. This rearrangement joins TRBV7-2 to TRBJ2-1; no clear D gene. Germline V gene sequence: CDR1 SGHTA, CDR2 FQGNSA. V lost 8 bases, J lost 8 bases, and 10 bases lay in between. This CDR3 has 11 residues. Here the CDR3 reads CASLVRYEQFF. The CDR3 DNA reads TGTGCCAGCCTCGTCCGCTATGAGCAGTTCTTC.

The chain employs TRBV2 and TRBJ1-1, with D possibly being TRBD1 (5 bases). Germline CDR1 is SNHLY and CDR2 is FYNNEI. The CDR3 has 13 amino acids. V was cut by 7 bases and J by 1 base, with 10 bases left in between. CDR3: CASNRDRNTEAFF. The CDR3 DNA follows: TGTGCCAGCAACCGGGACCGGAACACTGAAGCTTTCTTT.

A few counts support this clonotype. V and J are TRBV7-2 and TRBJ2-1; TRBD1 matches at 9 bases. CDR1 is SGHTA, CDR2 FQGNSA, per germline. The CDR3 runs to 15 residues. The V and J ends lost 2 bases and 8 bases, in that order; junction bases with no gene match: 7. The CDR3 DNA sequence: TGTGCCAGCAGCTTAAGGGGACAGGGTATAGATGAGCAGTTCTTC. Protein sequence: CASSLRGQGIDEQFF.

The table lists this clonotype with a few counts. This sequence joins TRBV7-8 and TRBJ2-1; D remains ambiguous. The CDR3 totals 16 residues. Germline values: CDR1 SGHVS, CDR2 FQNEAQ. Trimming left V 1 base short and J 0 bases short, with 10 bases between. The CDR3 is CASSLVRVSSYNEQFF. The CDR3 DNA is TGTGCCAGCAGCTTAGTCCGTGTAAGCTCCTACAATGAGCAGTTCTTC.

The chain is built from TRBV12-3 or TRBV12-4 and TRBJ2-2, with D unresolved. CDR3 length: 16 residues. V was pared by 5 bases and J by 0 bases, with 13 bases between. The CDR3, as DNA: TGTGCCAGCAGTCCCCTCTGGGCGGCGAACACCGGGGAGCTGTTTTTT. Translating gives CASSPLWAANTGELFF.

There are a few counts of this clonotype. This rearrangement joins TRBV6-2 or TRBV6-3 to TRBJ2-5; possibly TRBD2 for D (6 bases). Germline V lookup: CDR1 MNHEY, CDR2 SVGEGT. The length of the CDR3 is 17 residues. Trimming removed 8 bases at V and 4 bases at J, with 26 bases between. As DNA, the CDR3 is TGTGCCAGCGAAACCCTCTCGGGCACGGGGCGGGGAGAGACCCAGTACTTC. Translating it yields CASETLSGTGRGETQYF.

The J gene is TRBJ2-2, the V gene TRBV4-1; possibly TRBD2 for D (5 bases). V was pared by 1 base and J by 5 bases, with 8 bases between. This CDR3 comprises 14 residues. Germline V gene lookup returns CDR1 MGHRA and CDR2 YSYEKL. The CDR3 nucleotides are TGCGCCAGCAGCCAAGTGTCGGGGACCGGGGAGCTGTTTTTT. Translating it yields CASSQVSGTGELFF.

V gene TRBV9 combines with J gene TRBJ2-5, with 9 bases aligning to TRBD1. The CDR3 totals 16 residues. V lost 4 bases and J lost 4; bases outside the gene matches: 11. Germline V gene lookup returns CDR1 SGDLS and CDR2 YYNGEE. The CDR3 bases are TGTGCCAGCAGCACAGGACAGGGGAATTTAAGAGAGACCCAGTACTTC. This codes for CASSTGQGNLRETQYF. Drawing the rest from reference TRBV9 and TRBJ2-5, the complete variable domain is DSGVTQTPKHLITATGQRVTLRCSPRSGDLSVYWYQQSLDQGLQFLIQYYNGEERAKGNILERFSAQQFPDLHSELNLSSLELGDSALYFCASSTGQGNLRETQYFGPGTRLLVL.

This clonotype was counted at least ten times. The CDR3 DNA is TGCGCCAGCAGCTCGGGACCTAACAATGAGCAGTTCTTC. Its translation is CASSSGPNNEQFF. This chain links TRBV5-1 with TRBJ2-1; D may match TRBD1 or TRBD2 (5 bases each). Germline V gene sequence: CDR1 SGHRS, CDR2 YFSETQ. The CDR3 has 13 amino acids. V was shortened by 3 bases and J by 5 bases, with 9 bases between the two germline ends.

In DNA form, the CDR3 reads TGTGCCAGCAGCACGGGACAGGGGCTCGACGAGCAGTACTTC. Residues: CASSTGQGLDEQYF. This chain uses TRBV9 with TRBJ2-7; 10 nucleotides line up with TRBD1. Losses at the gene ends were 4 bases for V and 5 bases for J; bases not matched to a gene: 6. The germline V gene encodes CDR1 SGDLS and CDR2 YYNGEE. This CDR3 spans 14 amino acids.

The chain employs TRBV5-1 and TRBJ2-1; 10 bases are shared with TRBD2. Germline assignment: CDR1 SGHRS and CDR2 YFSETQ. The CDR3 has 15 residues. The J segment lost 9 bases and the V segment lost 0 bases, leaving 6 bases of the junction unmatched. CDR3 bases: TGCGCCAGCAGCTTGGAGGCTAGCGGGAGTGCTGAGCAGTTCTTC. It is translated as CASSLEASGSAEQFF. The variable domain in full, with the rest retrieved from reference TRBV5-1 and TRBJ2-1, is KAGVTQTPRYLIKTRGQQVTLSCSPISGHRSVSWYQQTPGQGLQFLFEYFSETQRNKGNFPGRFSGRQFSNSRSEMNVSTLELGDSALYLCASSLEASGSAEQFFGPGTRLTVL.

This clonotype was seen only a few times. This chain joins TRBV20-1 and TRBJ2-7; TRBD2 aligns across 11 bases. CDR3 length: 14 residues. Losses at the gene ends were 6 bases for V and 0 bases for J; bases not matched to a gene: 4. Germline V gives CDR1 DFQATT, CDR2 SNEGSKA (reference sequence). CDR3 protein: CSAETSGASYEQYF. CDR3 DNA sequence: TGCAGTGCCGAGACTAGCGGGGCCTCCTACGAGCAGTACTTC.

The chain has TRBV7-2 and TRBJ2-1; D is uncertain. CDR3 size: 14 residues. Germline-derived CDR1 and CDR2 are SGHTA and FQGNSA. Trimming pared 4 bases from V and 7 bases from J, leaving 14 bases between. The CDR3: CASSSSRVRNEQFF. The CDR3 coding sequence is TGTGCCAGCAGCTCATCCCGGGTAAGGAATGAGCAGTTCTTC.

CDR3 in DNA: TGTGCCAGCAGGCCTGGGACAGGGGGGGGCTACGAGCAGTACTTC. This codes for CASRPGTGGGYEQYF. The genes are TRBV6-5 and TRBJ2-7; 11 bases are shared with TRBD1. Germline CDR1 is MNHEY and CDR2 is SVGAGI. The CDR3 is 15 residues long. With V trimmed by 6 bases and J by 3 bases, 7 bases remained unmatched.